This T cell receptor (beta chain) was observed in a study of cytomegalovirus exposure and HLA in healthy donors. Study-wide points: A likely sequencing artifact accounted for one observed cluster of highly shared sequence variants. Earlier analysis found most TCR beta V segments productive about 90% or about 30% of the time.

Use of 60 Vbeta and 13 Jbeta primers characterized the PCR. Method: immunoSEQ multiplex PCR; TCRdb's copy keeps in-frame clones and lacks some. The table lists 120,000 to 150,000 clones, less than 85% of them singletons. This CDR3 region has 14 residues. Looked up from germline, CDR1 is SNHLY and CDR2 is FYNNEI. Unmatched junction bases numbered 2, after V lost 4 bases and J lost 0 bases. Notes on this clone: Antigen unknown.

The genes are TRBV2 and TRBJ2-7; 8 nucleotides align to TRBD1. This clonotype was obtained from a man aged 35-49 years in good health and CMV-seronegative. Sequencing was carried out using PBMCs. This CDR3 reads CASSVDRDSYEQYF. DNA of the CDR3: TGTGCCAGCAGTGTGGACAGGGACTCCTACGAGCAGTACTTC. Complete variable domain (other parts from reference TRBV2 and TRBJ2-7): EPEVTQTPSHQVTQMGQEVILRCVPISNHLYFYWYRQILGQKVEFLVSFYNNEISEKSEIFDDQFSVERPDGSNFTLKIRSTKLEDSAMYFCASSVDRDSYEQYFGPGTRLTVT.